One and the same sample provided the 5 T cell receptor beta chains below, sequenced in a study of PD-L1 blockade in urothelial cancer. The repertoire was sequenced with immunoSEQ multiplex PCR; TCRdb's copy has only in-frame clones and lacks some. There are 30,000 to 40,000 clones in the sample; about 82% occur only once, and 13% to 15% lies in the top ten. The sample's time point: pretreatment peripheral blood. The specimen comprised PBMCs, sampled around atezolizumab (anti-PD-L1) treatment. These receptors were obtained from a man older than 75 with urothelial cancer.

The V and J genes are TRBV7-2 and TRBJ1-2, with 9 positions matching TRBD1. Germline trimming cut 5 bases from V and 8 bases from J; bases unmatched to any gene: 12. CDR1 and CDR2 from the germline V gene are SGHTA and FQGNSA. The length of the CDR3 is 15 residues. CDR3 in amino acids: CASSPQHGTGRGYTF. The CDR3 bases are TGTGCCAGCAGCCCACAACATGGGACAGGGAGAGGCTACACCTTC.

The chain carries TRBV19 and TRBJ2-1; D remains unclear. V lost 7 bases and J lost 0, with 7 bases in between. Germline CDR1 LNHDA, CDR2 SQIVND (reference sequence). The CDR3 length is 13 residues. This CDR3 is CASKQSSYNEQFF. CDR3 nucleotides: TGTGCCAGTAAACAGAGCTCCTACAATGAGCAGTTCTTC.

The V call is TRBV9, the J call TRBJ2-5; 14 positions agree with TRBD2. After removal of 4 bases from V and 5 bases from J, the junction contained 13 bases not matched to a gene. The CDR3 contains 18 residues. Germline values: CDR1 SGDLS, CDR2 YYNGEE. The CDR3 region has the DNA TGTGCCAGCAGCTCGGGACTAGCGGGAGAATGGGGGCGGGAGACCCAGTACTTC. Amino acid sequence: CASSSGLAGEWGRETQYF.

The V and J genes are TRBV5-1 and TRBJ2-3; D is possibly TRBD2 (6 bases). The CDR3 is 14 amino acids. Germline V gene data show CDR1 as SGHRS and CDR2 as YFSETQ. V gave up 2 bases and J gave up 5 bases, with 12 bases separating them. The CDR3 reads CASSFGTSQDTQYF. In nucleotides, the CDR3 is TGCGCCAGCAGCTTCGGGACTTCTCAAGATACGCAGTATTTT. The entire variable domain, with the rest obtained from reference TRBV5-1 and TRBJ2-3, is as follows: KAGVTQTPRYLIKTRGQQVTLSCSPISGHRSVSWYQQTPGQGLQFLFEYFSETQRNKGNFPGRFSGRQFSNSRSEMNVSTLELGDSALYLCASSFGTSQDTQYFGPGTRLTVL.

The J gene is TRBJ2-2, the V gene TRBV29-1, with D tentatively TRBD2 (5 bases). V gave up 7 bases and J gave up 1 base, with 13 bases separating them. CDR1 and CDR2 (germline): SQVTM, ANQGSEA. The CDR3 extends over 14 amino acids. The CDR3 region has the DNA TGCAGCGCTGTGGGAGTCTTGAACACCGGGGAGCTGTTTTTT. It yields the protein CSAVGVLNTGELFF.